A selection of T cell receptor beta chains follows, all from one sample in a study of OX40 agonist ivuxolimab in advanced cancers. Sequencing used immunoSEQ multiplex PCR; TCRdb keeps in-frame clones, though not all of them. The top ten clones hold roughly a tenth of a sample with roughly 48,000 clones, approximately 85% of them seen once. The specimen was CD4+ or CD8+ T cells sorted from blood, collected in a trial of the OX40 agonist ivuxolimab. The receptor source for this set is an adult with an advanced solid tumor such as melanoma, head and neck, liver or kidney cancer. Both conserved end residues are part of each CDR3. Each record gives: D gene, J gene, clone size, V gene, CDR3 DNA, CDR3 protein. D genes are given only for firm matches. Size tells how often a clone was seen (once, few, many) or the class of an expanded clone, and some rows leave it out.

D: -
J: TRBJ2-2
size: -
V: TRBV7-3
DNA: TGTGCCAGCAGCCTAGAGTTCGGGGAGCTGTTTTTT
CDR3: CASSLEFGELFF

D: TRBD2
J: TRBJ2-5
size: -
V: TRBV11-2
DNA: TGTGCCAGCAGCTCGCGACTAGCGGGAGAGACCCAGTACTTC
CDR3: CASSSRLAGETQYF

D: TRBD1
J: TRBJ2-6
size: -
V: TRBV18
DNA: TGTGCCAGCTCGCCGACAGGGCCCTACTCTGGGGCCAACGTCCTGACTTTC
CDR3: CASSPTGPYSGANVLTF

D: -
J: TRBJ2-1
size: -
V: TRBV14
DNA: TGTGCCAGCAGCCCACCCTTCGGGGGGCCCTATGAGCAGTTCTTC
CDR3: CASSPPFGGPYEQFF

D: -
J: TRBJ1-2
size: -
V: TRBV5-1
DNA: TGCGCCAGCAGCTTGGTGAGGGGGGATTTTAATGGCTACACCTTC
CDR3: CASSLVRGDFNGYTF

D: TRBD2
J: TRBJ2-7
size: -
V: TRBV5-1
DNA: TGCGCCAGCAGCTTACTAGCGGGAAGTACCTACGAGCAGTACTTC
CDR3: CASSLLAGSTYEQYF

D: -
J: TRBJ2-7
size: -
V: TRBV21-1
DNA: TGTGCCAGCAGCAGGACTTCTGACGAGCAGTACTTC
CDR3: CASSRTSDEQYF

D: -
J: TRBJ2-4
size: -
V: TRBV5-1
DNA: TGCGCCAGCAGGTCGAGGGGAGGGACATTAGCCAAAAACATTCAGTACTTC
CDR3: CASRSRGGTLAKNIQYF

D: -
J: TRBJ2-1
size: -
V: TRBV7-3
DNA: TGTGCCAGCAGCCGCGACAATGAGCAGTTCTTC
CDR3: CASSRDNEQFF

D: -
J: TRBJ2-2
size: once
V: TRBV5-1
DNA: TGCGCCAGCAGCTTGACCGAAGCCGGGGAGCTGTTTTTT
CDR3: CASSLTEAGELFF

D: -
J: TRBJ2-7
size: -
V: TRBV18
DNA: TGTGCCAGCTCACCATCGTCAGGGCTCTACGAGCAGTACTTC
CDR3: CASSPSSGLYEQYF

D: -
J: TRBJ1-5
size: -
V: TRBV6-5
DNA: TGTGCCAGCAGTCGGGGTTCCCAACAGCCCCAGCATTTT
CDR3: CASSRGSQQPQHF

D: TRBD1
J: TRBJ2-1
size: -
V: TRBV10-1
DNA: TGCGCCAGCACCCCCGGTGGGGCAGGGGGACACAATGAGCAGTTCTTC
CDR3: CASTPGGAGGHNEQFF

D: TRBD1
J: TRBJ2-1
size: -
V: TRBV9
DNA: TGTGCCAGCGGTAAAGGACAGGGCGAATACAATGAGCAGTTCTTC
CDR3: CASGKGQGEYNEQFF

D: -
J: TRBJ2-3
size: -
V: TRBV19
DNA: TGTGCCAGTAGCCCGGGCGCTGCAGATACGCAGTATTTT
CDR3: CASSPGAADTQYF

D: TRBD1
J: TRBJ1-4
size: -
V: TRBV27
DNA: TGTGCCAGCAGTTGGCGGGACAGGGCGACTAAACTGTTTTTT
CDR3: CASSWRDRATKLFF

D: -
J: TRBJ2-3
size: -
V: TRBV6-4
DNA: TGTGCCAGCAGCCTCCGGGATGGGGATACGCAGTATTTT
CDR3: CASSLRDGDTQYF

D: TRBD1
J: TRBJ1-5
size: few
V: TRBV18
DNA: TGTGCCAGCTCATCGGGACAGGGTCAACAGCCCCAGCATTTT
CDR3: CASSSGQGQQPQHF

D: -
J: TRBJ2-3
size: medium-sized
V: TRBV5-5
DNA: TGTGCCAGCAGCTTGGCTAGCGGCACAGATACGCAGTATTTT
CDR3: CASSLASGTDTQYF

D: TRBD1
J: TRBJ1-5
size: -
V: TRBV6-1
DNA: TGTGCCAGCAGTGCATCAGGGGGGCAGAATCAGCCCCAGCATTTT
CDR3: CASSASGGQNQPQHF

D: TRBD1
J: TRBJ1-1
size: -
V: TRBV2
DNA: TGTGCCAGCAGGATGGGACAGACGAACACTGAAGCTTTCTTT
CDR3: CASRMGQTNTEAFF

D: -
J: TRBJ2-1
size: -
V: TRBV7-2
DNA: TGTGCCAGCAGCTTAGTTGCCCAAAATGAGCAGTTCTTC
CDR3: CASSLVAQNEQFF

D: TRBD1
J: TRBJ1-2
size: -
V: TRBV10-3
DNA: TGTGCCATCAGAATGGGACAGGGGGGTGGCTACACCTTC
CDR3: CAIRMGQGGGYTF

D: TRBD1
J: TRBJ2-2
size: -
V: TRBV27
DNA: TGTGCCAGCAGTTTCTTTCGGACAGGGCCGGGCACCGGGGAGCTGTTTTTT
CDR3: CASSFFRTGPGTGELFF